This is a list of T cell receptor beta chains from one sample in a study of shared clonotypes between healthy human individuals. Profiling relied on immunoSEQ multiplex PCR, and the TCRdb table lists in-frame clones only, not all of them. Here the sample spans about 580,000 clones, 95% to 98% being singletons. The sequenced sample consisted of naive CD8+ T cells sorted from blood. These receptors all stem from a man aged 25-45 years in good health. Each CDR3 is given without its conserved first and last residue.

v_gene	j_gene	CDR3aa
TRBV7-9	TRBJ1-2	ASSLLQGSNYGYT
TRBV5-6	TRBJ1-5	ASSAAGYRSNQPQH
TRBV6-5	TRBJ2-2	ASSYPSGANTGELF
TRBV29-1	TRBJ1-2	SVRTSSDYGYT
TRBV7-9	TRBJ2-4	ASSSGTRNIQY
TRBV7-9	TRBJ2-2	ASRPNTGELF
TRBV9	TRBJ1-2	ASSGSPGQGNYGYT
TRBV4-3	TRBJ1-1	ASSQGYSSSVTEAF
TRBV11-2	TRBJ2-1	RGWDPFSYNEQF
TRBV28	TRBJ1-4	ASRPGGPNEKLF
TRBV27	TRBJ2-2	ASSLTSDRGLFTGELF
TRBV7-3	TRBJ2-3	ASSPVGQGTDTQY
TRBV4-1	TRBJ2-1	ASSQDPQAGGEQF
TRBV5-1	TRBJ2-3	ASSYFGGRTDTQY
TRBV10-3	TRBJ2-7	AISGKGTSAHEQY
TRBV7-9	TRBJ2-3	ASSLLNGEKSDTQY
TRBV10-3	TRBJ2-1	AISETGLREQF
TRBV7-2	TRBJ1-1	ASSPPDTTEAF
TRBV5-6	TRBJ1-4	ASSVGPPTGAEKLF
TRBV10-2	TRBJ1-3	ASRDNIDNGNTIY
TRBV6-5	TRBJ2-3	ASSYAWDRSTDTQY
TRBV7-9	TRBJ2-3	ASSSTQGASTDTQY
TRBV27	TRBJ2-1	ASSPLGLAGMDEQF
TRBV7-9	TRBJ2-2	AGTGENTGELF
TRBV7-9	TRBJ1-3	ASSLLTPFSGNTIY
TRBV9	TRBJ2-2	ASSVGFGTGELF
TRBV4-1	TRBJ2-2	ASSQWGQQNTGELF
TRBV7-9	TRBJ2-3	AIDLKGRTDTQY
TRBV27	TRBJ2-1	ASSQAGVSYNEQF
TRBV5-1	TRBJ1-4	ASSWNQAAYEKLF
TRBV6-1	TRBJ2-7	ASSEEAPDRAPSYEQY
TRBV7-9	TRBJ2-4	ASSLGPGQGDIQY
TRBV18	TRBJ2-7	ASSPLRGRSYEQY
TRBV5-6	TRBJ2-4	ASSSDRVIQY
TRBV7-9	TRBJ2-1	ASSPRTSGRKAQYNEQF
TRBV14	TRBJ2-7	ASSPRDRGSYEQY
TRBV4-1	TRBJ2-1	ASSDQPISYNEQF
TRBV6-6	TRBJ1-1	ASSYSVDRRNTEAF
TRBV6-5	TRBJ1-4	ASSYTSNEKLF
TRBV5-8	TRBJ2-7	ASSLTPAGGLEEQY
TRBV5-4	TRBJ2-5	ASSSSVLKETQY
TRBV4-1	TRBJ2-2	ASSTNGDRGPPTGELF
TRBV9	TRBJ2-1	ASSGGTSPYNEQF
TRBV9	TRBJ2-3	ASSALSTDTQY
TRBV6-5	TRBJ2-1	ASRETSGSLDEQF